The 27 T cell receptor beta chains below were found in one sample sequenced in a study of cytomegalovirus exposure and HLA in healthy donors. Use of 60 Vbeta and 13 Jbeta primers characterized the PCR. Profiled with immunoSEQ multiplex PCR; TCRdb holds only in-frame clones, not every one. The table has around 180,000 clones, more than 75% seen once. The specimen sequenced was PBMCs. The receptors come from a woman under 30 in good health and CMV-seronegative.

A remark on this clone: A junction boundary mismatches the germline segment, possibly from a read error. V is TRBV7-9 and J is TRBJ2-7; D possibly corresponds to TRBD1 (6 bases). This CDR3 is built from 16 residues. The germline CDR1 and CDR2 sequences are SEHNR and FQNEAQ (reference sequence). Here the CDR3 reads CSSSRFQGIGGYEQYF. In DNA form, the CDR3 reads TGTTCCAGCAGCCGATTCCAGGGAATAGGGGGATACGAGCAGTACTTC.

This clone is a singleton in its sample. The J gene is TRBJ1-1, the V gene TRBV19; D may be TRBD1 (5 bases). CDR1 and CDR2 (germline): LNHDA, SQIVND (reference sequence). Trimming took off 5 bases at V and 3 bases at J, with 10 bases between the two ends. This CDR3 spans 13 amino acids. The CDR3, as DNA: TGTGCCAGTAGTCATGACAGACACACTGAAGCTTTCTTT. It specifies CASSHDRHTEAFF.

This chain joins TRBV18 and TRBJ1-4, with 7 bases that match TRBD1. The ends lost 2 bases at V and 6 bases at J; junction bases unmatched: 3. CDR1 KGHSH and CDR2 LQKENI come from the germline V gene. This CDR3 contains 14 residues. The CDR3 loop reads CASSPVGGDEKLFF. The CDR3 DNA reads TGTGCCAGCTCACCAGTAGGGGGCGATGAAAAACTGTTTTTT.

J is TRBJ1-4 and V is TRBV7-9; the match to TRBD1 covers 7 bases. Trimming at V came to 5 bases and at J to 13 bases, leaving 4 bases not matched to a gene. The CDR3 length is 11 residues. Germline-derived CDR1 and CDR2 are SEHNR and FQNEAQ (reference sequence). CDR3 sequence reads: CASSGDRALFF. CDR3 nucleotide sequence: TGTGCCAGCAGCGGAGACAGGGCACTGTTTTTT.

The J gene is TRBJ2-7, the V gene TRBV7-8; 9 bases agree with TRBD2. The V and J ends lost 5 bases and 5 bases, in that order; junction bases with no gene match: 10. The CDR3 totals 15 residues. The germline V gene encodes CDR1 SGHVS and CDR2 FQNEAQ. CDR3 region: CASSQEIAGENEQYF. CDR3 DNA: TGTGCCAGCAGCCAGGAGATAGCGGGAGAGAACGAGCAGTACTTC. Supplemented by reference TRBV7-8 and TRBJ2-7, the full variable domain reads GAGVSQSPRYKVAKRGQDVALRCDPISGHVSLFWYQQALGQGPEFLTYFQNEAQLDKSGLPSDRFFAERPEGSVSTLKIQRTQQEDSAVYLCASSQEIAGENEQYFGPGTRLTVT.

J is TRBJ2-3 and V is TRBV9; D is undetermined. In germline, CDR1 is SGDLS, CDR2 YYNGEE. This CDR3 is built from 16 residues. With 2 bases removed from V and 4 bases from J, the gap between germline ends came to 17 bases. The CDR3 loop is CASSVQAGNNADTQYF. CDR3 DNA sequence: TGTGCCAGCAGCGTTCAGGCAGGAAACAATGCAGATACGCAGTATTTT.

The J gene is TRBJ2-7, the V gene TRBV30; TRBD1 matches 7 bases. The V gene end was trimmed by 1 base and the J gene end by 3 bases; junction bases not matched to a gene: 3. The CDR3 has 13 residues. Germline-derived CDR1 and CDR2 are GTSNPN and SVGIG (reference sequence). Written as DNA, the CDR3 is TGTGCCTGGAGTGGTACAGGGGTCTACGAGCAGTACTTC. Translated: CAWSGTGVYEQYF.

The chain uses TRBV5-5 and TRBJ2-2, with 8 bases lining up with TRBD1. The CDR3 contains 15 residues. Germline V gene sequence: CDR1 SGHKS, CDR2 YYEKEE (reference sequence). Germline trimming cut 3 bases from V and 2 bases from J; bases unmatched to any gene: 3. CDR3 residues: CASSSTGANTGELFF. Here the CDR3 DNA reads TGTGCCAGCAGCTCGACAGGGGCCAACACCGGGGAGCTGTTTTTT.

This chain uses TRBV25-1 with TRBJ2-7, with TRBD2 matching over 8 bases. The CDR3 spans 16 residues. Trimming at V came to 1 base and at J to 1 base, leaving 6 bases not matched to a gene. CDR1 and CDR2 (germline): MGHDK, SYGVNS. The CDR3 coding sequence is TGTGCCAGCAGTGAATTTGTAGCGGGATTATCCTACGAGCAGTACTTC. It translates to CASSEFVAGLSYEQYF.

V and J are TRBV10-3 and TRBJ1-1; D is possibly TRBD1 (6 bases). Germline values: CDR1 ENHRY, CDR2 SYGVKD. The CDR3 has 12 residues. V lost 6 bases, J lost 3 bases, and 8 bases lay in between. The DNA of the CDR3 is TGTGCCATCAGAGGGGGGGACACTGAAGCTTTCTTT. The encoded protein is CAIRGGDTEAFF.

This CDR3 is CASSNQGEQYF. The CDR3 DNA is TGTGCCAGCAGCAATCAGGGCGAGCAGTACTTC. The chain carries TRBV9 and TRBJ2-7, with a weak D call TRBD1 (5 bases). The CDR3 extends over 11 amino acids. V was trimmed by 4 bases and J by 6 bases, leaving 8 bases between them. CDR1 is SGDLS and CDR2 is YYNGEE in the germline V gene.

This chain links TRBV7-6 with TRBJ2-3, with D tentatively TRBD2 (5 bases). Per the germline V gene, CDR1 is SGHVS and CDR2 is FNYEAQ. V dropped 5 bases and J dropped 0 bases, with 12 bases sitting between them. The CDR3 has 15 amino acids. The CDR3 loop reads CASSPLGDSTDTQYF. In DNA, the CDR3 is TGTGCCAGCAGCCCCCTGGGAGATAGCACAGATACGCAGTATTTT. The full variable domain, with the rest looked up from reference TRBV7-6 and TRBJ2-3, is GAGVSQSPRYKVTKRGQDVALRCDPISGHVSLYWYRQALGQGPEFLTYFNYEAQQDKSGLPNDRFSAERPEGSISTLTIQRTEQRDSAMYRCASSPLGDSTDTQYFGPGTRLTVL.

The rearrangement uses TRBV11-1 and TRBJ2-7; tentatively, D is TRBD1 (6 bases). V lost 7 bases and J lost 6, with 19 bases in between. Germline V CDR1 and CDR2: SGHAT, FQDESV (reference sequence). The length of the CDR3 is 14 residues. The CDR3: CASTLGTGSLEQYF. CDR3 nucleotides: TGTGCCAGCACCCTGGGTACAGGGTCCCTCGAGCAGTACTTC.

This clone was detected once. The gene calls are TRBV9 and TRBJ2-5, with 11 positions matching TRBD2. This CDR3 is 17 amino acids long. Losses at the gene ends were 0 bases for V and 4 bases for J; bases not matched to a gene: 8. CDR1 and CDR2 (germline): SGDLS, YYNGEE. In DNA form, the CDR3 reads TGTGCCAGCAGCGTAGAGGGGGGGCTAGCGGGAGGAGAGACCCAGTACTTC. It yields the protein CASSVEGGLAGGETQYF.

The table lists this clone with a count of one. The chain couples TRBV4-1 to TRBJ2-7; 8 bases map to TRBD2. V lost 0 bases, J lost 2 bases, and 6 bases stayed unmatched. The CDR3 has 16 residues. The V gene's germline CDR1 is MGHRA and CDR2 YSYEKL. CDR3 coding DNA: TGCGCCAGCAGCCAAGATCTCGGGGGGGAAACCTACGAGCAGTACTTC. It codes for CASSQDLGGETYEQYF.

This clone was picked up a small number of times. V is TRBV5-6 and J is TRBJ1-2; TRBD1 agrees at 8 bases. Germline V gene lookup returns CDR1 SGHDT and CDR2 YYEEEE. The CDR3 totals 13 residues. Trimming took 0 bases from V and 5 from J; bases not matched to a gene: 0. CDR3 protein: CASSLGTGYGYTF. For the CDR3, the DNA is TGTGCCAGCAGCTTGGGGACAGGGTATGGCTACACCTTC. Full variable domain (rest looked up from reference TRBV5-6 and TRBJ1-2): DAGVTQSPTHLIKTRGQQVTLRCSPKSGHDTVSWYQQALGQGPQFIFQYYEEEERQRGNFPDRFSGHQFPNYSSELNVNALLLGDSALYLCASSLGTGYGYTFGSGTRLTVV.

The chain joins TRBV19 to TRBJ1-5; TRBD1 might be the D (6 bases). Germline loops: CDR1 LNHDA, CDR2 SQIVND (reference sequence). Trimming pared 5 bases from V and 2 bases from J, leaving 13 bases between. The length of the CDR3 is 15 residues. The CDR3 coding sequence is TGTGCCAGTAGTCCCTCAGGGGTTGGCAATCAGCCCCAGCATTTT. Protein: CASSPSGVGNQPQHF.

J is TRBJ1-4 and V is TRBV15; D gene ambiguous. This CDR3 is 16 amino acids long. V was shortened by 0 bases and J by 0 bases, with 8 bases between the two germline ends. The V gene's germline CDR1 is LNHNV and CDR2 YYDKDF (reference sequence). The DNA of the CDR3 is TGTGCCACCAGCAGAGAGAGGGATGCAACTAATGAAAAACTGTTTTTT. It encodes CATSRERDATNEKLFF.

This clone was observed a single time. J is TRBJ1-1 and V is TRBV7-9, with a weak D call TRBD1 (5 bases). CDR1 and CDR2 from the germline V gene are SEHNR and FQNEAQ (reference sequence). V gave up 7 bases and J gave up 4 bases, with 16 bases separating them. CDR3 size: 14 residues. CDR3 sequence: CASIQTGGGTEAFF. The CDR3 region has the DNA TGTGCCAGCATCCAAACGGGGGGTGGCACTGAAGCTTTCTTT.

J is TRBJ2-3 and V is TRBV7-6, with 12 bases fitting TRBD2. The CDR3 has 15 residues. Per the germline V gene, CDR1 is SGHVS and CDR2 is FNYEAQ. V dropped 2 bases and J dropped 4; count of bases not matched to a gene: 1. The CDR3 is CASSLRLAGADTQYF. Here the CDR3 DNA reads TGTGCCAGCAGCTTACGACTAGCGGGAGCAGATACGCAGTATTTT.

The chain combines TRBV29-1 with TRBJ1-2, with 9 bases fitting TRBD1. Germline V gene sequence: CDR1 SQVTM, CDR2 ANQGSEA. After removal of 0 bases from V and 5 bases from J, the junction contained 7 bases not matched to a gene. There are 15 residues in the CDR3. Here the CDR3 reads CSVEERQGVGYGYTF. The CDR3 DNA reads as TGCAGCGTTGAAGAACGACAGGGGGTGGGGTATGGCTACACCTTC.

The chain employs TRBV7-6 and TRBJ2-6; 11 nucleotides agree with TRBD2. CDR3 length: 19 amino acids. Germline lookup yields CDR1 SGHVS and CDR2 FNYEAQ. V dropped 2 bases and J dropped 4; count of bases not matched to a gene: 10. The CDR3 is CASSLKRASGGKGANVLTF. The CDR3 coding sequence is TGTGCCAGCAGCTTAAAGAGGGCTAGCGGGGGGAAAGGGGCCAACGTCCTGACTTTC.

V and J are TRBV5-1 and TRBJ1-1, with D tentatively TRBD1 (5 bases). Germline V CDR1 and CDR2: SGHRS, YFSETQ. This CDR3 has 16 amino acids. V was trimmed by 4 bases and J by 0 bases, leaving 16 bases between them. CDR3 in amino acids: CASSPAGGNMNTEAFF. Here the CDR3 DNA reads TGCGCCAGCAGCCCCGCCGGGGGGAATATGAACACTGAAGCTTTCTTT.

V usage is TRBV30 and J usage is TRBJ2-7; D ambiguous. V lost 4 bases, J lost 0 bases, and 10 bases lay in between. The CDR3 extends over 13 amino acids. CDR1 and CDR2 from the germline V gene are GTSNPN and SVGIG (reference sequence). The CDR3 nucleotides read TGTGCCTGGATCCGACCTAGCTCCTACGAGCAGTACTTC. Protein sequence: CAWIRPSSYEQYF.

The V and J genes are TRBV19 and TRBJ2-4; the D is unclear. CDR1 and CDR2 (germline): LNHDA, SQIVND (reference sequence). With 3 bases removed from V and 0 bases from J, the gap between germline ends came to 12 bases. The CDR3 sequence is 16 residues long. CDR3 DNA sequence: TGTGCCAGTAGTATGAGCCTGCGAATAGCCAAAAACATTCAGTACTTC. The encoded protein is CASSMSLRIAKNIQYF.

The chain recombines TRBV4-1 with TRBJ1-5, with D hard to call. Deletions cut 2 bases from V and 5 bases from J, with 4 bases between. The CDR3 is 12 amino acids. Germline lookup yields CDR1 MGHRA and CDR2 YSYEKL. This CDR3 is CASSQIYQPQHF. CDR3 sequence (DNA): TGCGCCAGCAGCCAAATATATCAGCCCCAGCATTTT.

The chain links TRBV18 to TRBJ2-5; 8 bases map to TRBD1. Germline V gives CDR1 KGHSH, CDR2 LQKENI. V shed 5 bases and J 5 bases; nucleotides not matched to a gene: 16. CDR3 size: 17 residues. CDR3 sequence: CASSSTFGQGARETQYF. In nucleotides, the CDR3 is TGTGCCAGCTCATCCACCTTTGGGCAGGGGGCCCGGGAGACCCAGTACTTC.